This T cell receptor beta chain was captured by sequencing in a study of T cells in Graves' hyperthyroidism and ophthalmopathy. Exclusions: uncontrolled infection, other autoimmune disease, pregnancy, lactation. For the diagnoses, clinical symptoms, serum thyroxine and TRAb, thyroid ultrasound and orbital computed tomography were used. Comment on this clonotype: Its antigen is currently unknown.

Trimming stripped 3 bases from V and 2 bases from J, with 13 bases between. The length of the CDR3 is 15 residues. Germline CDR1 LNHDA, CDR2 SQIVND (reference sequence). Study-wide results and limits: Blood also held most thyroid clonotypes expanded beyond 0.001. Model-based prediction identified ophthalmopathy a median around 6.5 months prior to its onset.

Using RNA transcripts as the source, TCR beta CDR3 regions were amplified. First-round RT-PCR of the TCR CDR3 relied on the HTBI primer set. Each CDR3 protein gets one entry after TCRdb re-called the multiplex PCR reads with MiXCR. The sample shows more than 500,000 distinct CDR3 sequences, 12% to 15% of them seen only once. The chain combines TRBV19 with TRBJ1-1; possibly TRBD1 for D (6 bases). The sequencing input was blood. This TCR was sampled from a woman in her 40s with Graves' hyperthyroidism. The CDR3 loop is CASSMGAGVNTEAFF. CDR3 nucleotide sequence: TGTGCCAGTAGTATGGGGGCAGGGGTTAACACTGAAGCTTTCTTT.